This T cell receptor beta chain was sequenced in a study of T cell responses to AZD1222 COVID-19 vaccine. Study in general: Samples with a second dose at about 4 or about 12 weeks were pooled together.

The germline CDR1 and CDR2 sequences are SGHKS and YYEKEE (reference sequence). V shed 4 bases and J shed 8 bases, with 12 bases lying between them. The CDR3 loop spans 13 amino acids. As concerns this clone: Its target is unknown.

The study, taken as a whole, reports: Nearly half of spike-specific TCRs reportedly go after variant regions that carry no mutations. All repertoire sampling was performed exclusively after the peak T cell response.

Clones were sequenced by immunoSEQ multiplex PCR, and TCRdb holds only the in-frame ones, with some missing. The table shows roughly 100,000 clones, with roughly 89% occurring only once. Source: peripheral blood, taken on day 0 of AZD1222 vaccination. This TCR derives from an adult in good health. J is TRBJ1-4 and V is TRBV5-5; unclear D gene. As DNA, the CDR3 is TGTGCCAGCAGCGAGGGTTTAAGGGAAAAACTGTTTTTT. Its translation is CASSEGLREKLFF. Combining the CDR3 with reference TRBV5-5 and TRBJ1-4 gives the whole variable domain DAGVTQSPTHLIKTRGQQVTLRCSPISGHKSVSWYQQVLGQGPQFIFQYYEKEERGRGNFPDRFSARQFPNYSSELNVNALLLGDSALYLCASSEGLREKLFFGSGTQLSVL.